This T cell receptor (beta chain) was profiled in a study of blood T cell repertoires in COVID-19 (dated by TCRdb to 2018 to 2021). Looking at the study overall: Collaborator samples came from the United States, Italy and Spain and covered acute and convalescent phases of COVID-19. The prospective study material was composed of cDNA or gDNA derived from T cells, B-cell-depleted T cells, or PBMCs. The dataset comprised deeply sampled blood TCRbeta repertoires from subjects exposed to, actively infected with, or recovered from COVID-19. The repertoires were released in a freely available public database intended as a resource for research on the immune response to SARS-CoV-2. Samples were obtained from the ongoing ImmuneRACE study (first 160 participants) and from 1,000 to 1,500 subjects provided by 6 global collaborators. Nearly every sample came with metadata listing a de-identified subject ID, COVID-19 status, age in years and sex. Where available, HLA class I and class II types were obtained from metadata supplied by the sample provider rather than from assay-based typing. Broader findings and caveats from the paper: The amount of clinical and demographic metadata varied by source and participant and was provided uncurated.

Each collaborating institution followed its own protocols to collect whole blood in K2EDTA tubes. Collaborator samples were shipped for TCRbeta analysis as frozen whole blood, isolated PBMCs, or DNA extracted from either sample type. TCRbeta CDR3 regions were amplified from genomic DNA by means of the immunoSEQ Assay, a bias-controlled multiplex PCR. As for how the authors treated the data: The number of nucleated cells in each sample was estimated by amplification of reference gene primers within the assay. To quantify the absolute abundance of each unique TCRbeta CDR3 rearrangement, sequence reads were collapsed and filtered. For each sample, productive Simpson clonality was calculated as the square root of Simpson's diversity index over productive rearrangements. TCRdb took over this immuneACCESS table, retaining in-frame rearrangements with V and J assigned. Such tables are incomplete; in checked studies, under half of the missing clones stem from an unresolved V gene, and the remainder is unexplained. The V and J calls and clone size come from that table; D and trimming were worked out from the DNA. For this sample the table gives 64,000 or so clones, of which around 79% were detected only once. The top ten clones comprise roughly 10% of the sample.

Of note for this clone: Its antigen has not been determined. Per-nucleotide qualities are absent, and no much larger clonotype sits a single base away.

The CDR3 starts with the cysteine, ends with the phenylalanine, and has 14 residues. Solely the CDR3 DNA is kept, with 42 bases framed from the first base. Between the V and J ends, shortened by 4 bases and 3 bases respectively, the junction contains 13 bases. The CDR1 and CDR2 encoded by the germline V gene (reference sequence) are LNHDA and SQIVND. The V gene is TRBV19 and the J gene is TRBJ2-7, with a tentative D gene TRBD2 over 6 matching bases. Sequencing input: peripheral blood. The clonotype comes from a human donor in a cohort sampled during active COVID-19. For the CDR3, the sequence is CASSTSGLDYEQYF. The DNA reads TGTGCCAGTAGTACGAGCGGGTTGGACTACGAGCAGTACTTC.